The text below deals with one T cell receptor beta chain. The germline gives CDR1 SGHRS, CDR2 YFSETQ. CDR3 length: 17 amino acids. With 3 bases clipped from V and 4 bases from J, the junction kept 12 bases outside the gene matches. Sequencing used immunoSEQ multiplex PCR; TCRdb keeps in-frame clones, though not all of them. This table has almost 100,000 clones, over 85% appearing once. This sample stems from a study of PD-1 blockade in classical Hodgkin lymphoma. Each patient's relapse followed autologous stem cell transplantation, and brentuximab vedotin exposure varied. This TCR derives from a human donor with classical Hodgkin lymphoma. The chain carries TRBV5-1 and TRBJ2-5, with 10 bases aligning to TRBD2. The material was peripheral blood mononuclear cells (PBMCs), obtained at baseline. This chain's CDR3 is CASSSAGASGSGETQYF. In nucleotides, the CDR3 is TGCGCCAGCAGCTCAGCGGGGGCTAGCGGGAGCGGAGAGACCCAGTACTTC. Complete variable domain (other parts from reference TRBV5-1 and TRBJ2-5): KAGVTQTPRYLIKTRGQQVTLSCSPISGHRSVSWYQQTPGQGLQFLFEYFSETQRNKGNFPGRFSGRQFSNSRSEMNVSTLELGDSALYLCASSSAGASGSGETQYFGPGTRLLVL.